Presented here are 27 T cell receptor beta chains from one specimen sequenced in a study of CD8+CD57+ T cells in acquired aplastic anemia. According to the study, genomic DNA was the template for TCR beta VDJ and CDR3 profiling. TCRdb redid the calling of the reads with MiXCR, one entry per CDR3 protein. The sample includes around 180,000 distinct CDR3 sequences, approximately 52% seen only once; the top ten take roughly 1.8%. In patients chosen for sequencing, flow cytometry had shown CD8+CD57+ cell expansion. Specimen: sorted CD4+, CD8+, or CD8+CD57+ T cells (not recorded which) from PBMCs. The receptors here all came from a human donor with aplastic anemia.

This clonotype has a count of ten or more. The chain links TRBV4-2 to TRBJ2-1; 10 positions agree with TRBD2. Germline lookup yields CDR1 LGHNA and CDR2 YNFKEQ. CDR3 length equals 19 residues. J was trimmed by 7 bases and V by 0 bases; bases with no gene match: 15. The CDR3 here is CASSQDLWPSGSTGNEQFF. The DNA of the CDR3 is TGTGCCAGCAGCCAAGATCTATGGCCTAGCGGGAGCACGGGGAATGAGCAGTTCTTC.

This clonotype appeared a single time. The chain employs TRBV20-1 and TRBJ2-7; D not resolved. V lost 0 bases, J lost 6 bases, and 9 bases lay in between. Looked up from germline, CDR1 is DFQATT and CDR2 is SNEGSKA (reference sequence). The length of the CDR3 is 12 residues. CDR3 in DNA: TGCAGTGCTAGAGATGGCCAGGTCGAGCAGTACTTC. Amino acids: CSARDGQVEQYF.

This clonotype was counted many times. The chain carries TRBV9 and TRBJ2-5; no reliable D call. The CDR3 totals 13 residues. The V and J ends lost 0 bases and 1 base respectively, with 4 bases between them. The germline gives CDR1 SGDLS, CDR2 YYNGEE. The CDR3 DNA is TGTGCCAGCAGCGTAGATATCCAAGAGACCCAGTACTTC. It translates to CASSVDIQETQYF.

This clonotype was picked up a small number of times. This could be a read error, since a much larger clone is one nucleotide away. This chain joins TRBV9 and TRBJ2-3, with D perhaps being TRBD1 or TRBD2 (5 bases each). The CDR3 consists of 13 residues. Germline CDR1 and CDR2: SGDLS and YYNGEE. Trimming removed 0 bases from V and 11 bases from J, with 13 bases in between. Here the CDR3 DNA reads TGTGCCAGCAGCGTAGGGGCGGGCAGGGTGCAGTATTTT. It codes for CASSVGAGRVQYF.

Of note for this clonotype: At one end the junction does not follow the germline gene, possibly because of a read error. The chain employs TRBV20-1 and TRBJ1-5; maybe TRBD1 (5 bases). CDR3 length: 13 amino acids. Germline CDR1 DFQATT, CDR2 SNEGSKA (reference sequence). The CDR3 region has the DNA TGCAGTGCCAGAGACAGTGTCAATCAGCCCCAGCATTTT. Protein sequence: CSARDSVNQPQHF.

The CDR3 DNA follows: TGTGCCACCGGGGACAGATATAGCAATCAGCCCCAGCATTTT. It codes for CATGDRYSNQPQHF. This rearrangement joins TRBV24-1 to TRBJ1-5, with 7 bases matching TRBD1. Germline trimming cut 9 bases from V and 0 bases from J; bases unmatched to any gene: 4. The germline V gene has CDR1 KGHDR and CDR2 SFDVKD. The CDR3 runs to 14 residues.

This clonotype was seen ten or more times. CDR3 amino acids: CASTAGTGVTNTEAFF. The CDR3 coding sequence is TGTGCCAGCACCGCCGGGACAGGGGTCACGAACACTGAAGCTTTCTTT. V is TRBV6-1 and J is TRBJ1-1; TRBD1 matches at 10 bases. The germline CDR1 and CDR2 sequences are MNHNS and SASEGT. The CDR3 is 16 residues long. V gave up 7 bases and J gave up 1 base; unmatched junction bases: 9.

J is TRBJ2-5 and V is TRBV20-1, with a weak D call TRBD2 (6 bases). Looked up from germline, CDR1 is DFQATT and CDR2 is SNEGSKA (reference sequence). The CDR3 has 12 amino acids. Trimming cost V 6 bases and J 4 bases, with 12 bases left between them. CDR3 sequence (DNA): TGCAGTGCGCGGGATCAATCAGAGACCCAGTACTTC. Encoded protein: CSARDQSETQYF.

The chain joins TRBV7-2 to TRBJ1-1; D is uncertain. Looked up from germline, CDR1 is SGHTA and CDR2 is FQGNSA. Trimming left V 0 bases short and J 6 bases short, with 5 bases between. There are 12 residues in the CDR3. This chain's CDR3 is CASSLAGSEAFF. The CDR3 DNA is TGTGCCAGCAGCTTAGCCGGGTCTGAAGCTTTCTTT. The full variable domain, its missing parts supplied by reference TRBV7-2 and TRBJ1-1, is GAGVSQSPSNKVTEKGKDVELRCDPISGHTALYWYRQSLGQGLEFLIYFQGNSAPDKSGLPSDRFSAERTGGSVSTLTIQRTQQEDSAVYLCASSLAGSEAFFGQGTRLTVV.

This clonotype was seen more than once but under ten times. The rearrangement joins TRBV11-2 to TRBJ2-1; 9 positions match TRBD2. Germline CDR1 is SGHAT and CDR2 is FQNNGV. V was pared by 3 bases and J by 5 bases, with 2 bases of the junction left unmatched. The CDR3 has 14 residues. CDR3 sequence: CASSLGLANNEQFF. The CDR3 DNA sequence: TGTGCCAGCAGCTTGGGACTAGCAAACAATGAGCAGTTCTTC.

In the case of this clonotype: A read error may explain this, as a much larger clone is one base away. This CDR3 is CANSRTSAGNTIYF. DNA for the CDR3: TGTGCCAACTCGAGGACCAGCGCTGGAAACACCATATATTTT. V gene TRBV12-3 or TRBV12-4 combines with J gene TRBJ1-3; no clear D. The CDR3 length is 14 residues. V lost 10 bases and J 2 bases, leaving 15 bases between the germline ends.

With respect to this clonotype: A much larger clonotype is one base distant, so this may be a read error. The rearrangement joins TRBV11-1 to TRBJ2-5, with TRBD1 identical over 8 bases. The V gene end was trimmed by 2 bases and the J gene end by 5 bases; junction bases not matched to a gene: 13. There are 17 residues in the CDR3. Germline assignment: CDR1 SGHAT and CDR2 FQDESV (reference sequence). CDR3 coding DNA: TGTGCCAGCAGCTTACGCTTCGGACAGGGCCTTGGGGAGACCCAGTACTTC. Translated, it gives CASSLRFGQGLGETQYF.

This clonotype showed up just once. The chain carries TRBV7-3 and TRBJ2-7; D is ambiguous. The germline gives CDR1 SGHTA, CDR2 FQGTGA. Trimming removed 4 bases from V and 3 bases from J, with 10 bases in between. The CDR3 sequence is 13 residues long. The CDR3 region has the DNA TGTGCCAGCAGCTACACGGACGGCTACGAGCAGTACTTC. Protein sequence: CASSYTDGYEQYF. Full variable domain (rest looked up from reference TRBV7-3 and TRBJ2-7): GAGVSQTPSNKVTEKGKYVELRCDPISGHTALYWYRQSLGQGPEFLIYFQGTGAADDSGLPNDRFFAVRPEGSVSTLKIQRTERGDSAVYLCASSYTDGYEQYFGPGTRLTVT.

This clonotype was counted many times. The chain couples TRBV9 to TRBJ2-7; TRBD1 agrees at 9 bases. There are 15 residues in the CDR3. The germline CDR1 and CDR2 sequences are SGDLS and YYNGEE. Trimming at V came to 0 bases and at J to 3 bases, leaving 4 bases not matched to a gene. CDR3 coding DNA: TGTGCCAGCAGCGTAGCATGGACAGGGGACTACGAGCAGTACTTC. It codes for CASSVAWTGDYEQYF.

This clonotype turned up a few times. V usage is TRBV25-1 and J usage is TRBJ2-7; D gene unclear. This CDR3 contains 14 residues. The V gene lost 2 bases and the J gene lost 4 bases, with 12 bases spanning the gap. From germline, CDR1 is MGHDK and CDR2 SYGVNS. CDR3 DNA: TGTGCCAGCAGTGAAGGGCCGTGGGGTTACGAGCAGTACTTC. Amino acid sequence: CASSEGPWGYEQYF.

This clonotype was recorded at least ten times. V gene TRBV19 combines with J gene TRBJ2-5; D may be TRBD1 (6 bases). CDR1 LNHDA and CDR2 SQIVND come from the germline V gene (reference sequence). This CDR3 is built from 14 residues. Trimming pared 3 bases from V and 1 base from J, leaving 9 bases between. The CDR3 here is CASSIQGFQETQYF. CDR3 sequence (DNA): TGTGCCAGTAGTATCCAGGGGTTCCAAGAGACCCAGTACTTC.

In this sample, this clonotype turned up many times. The genes are TRBV4-1 and TRBJ2-1; D call uncertain. Germline V gives CDR1 MGHRA, CDR2 YSYEKL. The CDR3 sequence is 15 residues long. Trimming shortened V by 3 bases and J by 0 bases, and 9 bases separated the two germline ends. The CDR3 DNA follows: TGCGCCAGCAGCCAGGCCCTAAGCTCCTACAATGAGCAGTTCTTC. Its translation is CASSQALSSYNEQFF.

A note on this clonotype: Since a much larger clone is just one base distant, this may be a read error. The genes are TRBV3-1 and TRBJ2-7; D is unclear. This CDR3 comprises 12 residues. The germline V and J ends were trimmed by 0 bases and 8 bases, with 8 bases remaining between them. Looked up from germline, CDR1 is LGHDT and CDR2 is YNNKEL (reference sequence). The chain's CDR3 is CASSQDEHKQYF. The DNA of the CDR3 is TGTGCCAGCAGCCAAGACGAGCACAAGCAGTACTTC.

There are many counts of this clonotype. The chain couples TRBV12-3 or TRBV12-4 to TRBJ2-3; D perhaps matches TRBD2 (6 bases). V was cut by 10 bases and J by 3 bases, with 14 bases left in between. This CDR3 has 13 residues. CDR3: CATSGGSTDTQYF. The CDR3 bases are TGTGCCACTTCCGGGGGATCGACAGATACGCAGTATTTT.

Concerning this clonotype itself: A single base separates this from a much larger clone, so it may be a read error. J is TRBJ1-4 and V is TRBV4-2; D is perhaps TRBD1 (5 bases). Germline values: CDR1 LGHNA, CDR2 YNFKEQ. The V end lost 0 bases, the J end lost 3 bases, and 8 bases lay between the germline ends. There are 15 residues in the CDR3. As DNA, the CDR3 is TGTGCCAGCAGCCAAGATTTGGGGGCTAATGAAAAACTGTTTTTT. Translated, it gives CASSQDLGANEKLFF.

This clonotype was detected a few times. This chain connects TRBV15 to TRBJ2-1, with 8 bases lining up with TRBD2. Germline loops: CDR1 LNHNV, CDR2 YYDKDF (reference sequence). The CDR3 is made up of 14 amino acids. After removal of 2 bases from V and 4 bases from J, the junction contained 1 base not matched to a gene. Here the CDR3 DNA reads TGTGCCACCAGCAGAACTAGCGGTTACAATGAGCAGTTCTTC. Its protein product is CATSRTSGYNEQFF.

The chain is built from TRBV7-8 and TRBJ1-2, with TRBD1 matching 11 bases. Germline V gene data show CDR1 as SGHVS and CDR2 as FQNEAQ. Trimming removed 1 base from V and 8 bases from J; junction bases left unmatched: 9. The CDR3 has 16 residues. DNA of the CDR3: TGTGCCAGCAGCTTAGATAGCGGACAGGGGGCTAACGGCTACACCTTC. Translated: CASSLDSGQGANGYTF.

The sample holds a few counts of this clonotype. The CDR3 bases are TGTGCCAGCAGTTCAAGGCCGGGGGGCTATGGCTACACCTTC. It is translated as CASSSRPGGYGYTF. The chain is built from TRBV28 and TRBJ1-2; D might be TRBD1 (5 bases). The germline V gene encodes CDR1 MDHEN and CDR2 SYDVKM. The CDR3 is 14 amino acids. V was shortened by 4 bases and J by 4 bases, with 13 bases between the two germline ends.

As concerns this clonotype: This may come from a read error, since a much larger clone is one base off. V is TRBV5-6 and J is TRBJ1-1; D uncertain. The CDR3 runs to 17 residues. The germline gives CDR1 SGHDT, CDR2 YYEEEE. The CDR3 DNA is TGTGCCAGCAGCTTGAACCGAGGGATCTCCAGAGGAACTGAAGTTTTCTTT. This translates into CASSLNRGISRGTEVFF.

This clonotype showed up many times. The chain recombines TRBV12-3 or TRBV12-4 with TRBJ2-7; weak D call: TRBD1 (6 bases). The CDR3 runs 15 residues. With 3 bases removed from V and 6 bases from J, the gap between germline ends came to 18 bases. CDR3 in amino acids: CASSFDRNRVGEQYF. The CDR3 coding sequence is TGTGCCAGCAGTTTCGACCGTAACAGGGTGGGCGAGCAGTACTTC.

The rearrangement links TRBV20-1 to TRBJ1-6; no firm D call. This CDR3 spans 16 amino acids. Trimming cost V 0 bases and J 0 bases, with 9 bases left between them. Per germline, CDR1 DFQATT and CDR2 SNEGSKA (reference sequence). CDR3 sequence reads: CSARDERSSYNSPLHF. DNA for the CDR3: TGCAGTGCTAGAGATGAGCGGAGCTCCTATAATTCACCCCTCCACTTT.

The rearrangement uses TRBV7-8 and TRBJ1-1; D remains ambiguous. V lost 1 base and J 3 bases, leaving 6 bases between the germline ends. CDR1 SGHVS and CDR2 FQNEAQ come from the germline V gene. The CDR3 totals 13 residues. CDR3 DNA: TGTGCCAGCAGCTTAGTATCGTACACTGAAGCTTTCTTT. Translated, it gives CASSLVSYTEAFF.